The sequence of this T cell receptor (beta chain) was determined in a study of T cells in Graves' hyperthyroidism and ophthalmopathy. This clonotype was counted many times. The antigen is undetermined. Looked up from germline, CDR1 is MNHEY and CDR2 is SVGAGI. The CDR3 extends over 15 amino acids. Trimming removed 2 bases at V and 6 bases at J, with 15 bases between. Amplification targeted TCR beta CDR3 regions from RNA transcripts. In the first-round RT-PCR of the TCR CDR3, the HTBI primer set was used. One entry per CDR3 protein results from TCRdb running MiXCR on the multiplex PCR reads. This table holds around 110,000 distinct CDR3 sequences, 15% to 20% found once. Clinicians diagnosed patients from clinical symptoms, serum thyroxine and TRAb, thyroid ultrasound and orbital computed tomography. The study's findings and limits: Most thyroid clonotypes that were expanded above 0.001 also turned up in blood.

The chain recombines TRBV6-5 with TRBJ2-3, with D perhaps given as TRBD1 or TRBD2 (5 bases each). The clonotype comes from a woman aged 45-60 years with Graves' hyperthyroidism. Material: blood. Written as DNA, the CDR3 is TGTGCCAGCAGTTACGGGGGATCGAACGTGGATACGCAGTATTTT. It yields the protein CASSYGGSNVDTQYF.